The next 15 T cell receptor beta chains were all read from a single sample in a study of T-cell reconstitution after alpha-beta-depleted transplantation in children. Their antigens are not known. Whole-study findings and limits: About two months after transplant, alpha-beta T cells reportedly came from several hundred expanded graft clones.

Using unique molecular identifiers, the investigators prepared the TCRbeta library. TCRdb used MiXCR to reprocess the PCR reads, holding one entry per CDR3 protein. The sample yields about 32,000 distinct CDR3 sequences, about 6% seen once. The specimen was peripheral blood, collected 60 days after TCRalphabeta/CD19-depleted stem cell transplant. These receptor sequences come from a child less than two years old who had a stem cell transplant for acute myeloid leukemia, so the T cells may come from the graft donor.

This clonotype was counted ten times or more. J is TRBJ1-1 and V is TRBV7-8, with D unresolved. The CDR3 totals 14 residues. Germline CDR1 and CDR2: SGHVS and FQNEAQ. The germline V and J ends were trimmed by 3 bases and 1 base, with 9 bases remaining between them. The CDR3, as DNA: TGTGCCAGCAGCTTCGGACGGGGGAACACTGAAGCTTTCTTT. This encodes CASSFGRGNTEAFF.

This clonotype was seen ten or more times. CDR3 sequence (DNA): TGCGCCAGCAGCCAAGATTGGGTAGGCTACGAGCAGTACTTC. Translating gives CASSQDWVGYEQYF. The chain recombines TRBV4-3 with TRBJ2-7; D not resolved. V lost 0 bases and J lost 3, with 9 bases in between. Germline-derived CDR1 and CDR2 are LGHNA and YSLEER. The CDR3 extends over 14 amino acids.

This clonotype was counted many times. The chain uses TRBV6-2 or TRBV6-3 and TRBJ1-1, with a weak D call TRBD1 (5 bases). V dropped 5 bases and J dropped 7 bases, with 14 bases sitting between them. The CDR3 loop spans 13 amino acids. Germline CDR1 and CDR2: MNHEY and SVGEGT. In DNA form, the CDR3 reads TGTGCCAGCAGTAAGGGTACAGGCCATGAAGCTTTCTTT. Translation: CASSKGTGHEAFF.

This clonotype was picked up many times. The chain has TRBV20-1 and TRBJ2-7, with D possibly matching TRBD1 (6 bases). V lost 1 base, J lost 0 bases, and 7 bases lay in between. CDR3 length: 13 residues. CDR1 is DFQATT, CDR2 SNEGSKA, per germline (reference sequence). The CDR3 bases are TGCAGTGCTAGAGGGACAGACTCCTACGAGCAGTACTTC. It specifies CSARGTDSYEQYF.

This clonotype has more than one count but fewer than ten. The chain uses TRBV11-2 and TRBJ2-2; 9 nucleotides line up with TRBD1. Trimming at V came to 5 bases and at J to 5 bases, leaving 6 bases not matched to a gene. Germline V gives CDR1 SGHAT, CDR2 FQNNGV. CDR3 length: 15 amino acids. CDR3 DNA: TGTGCCAGCAGCGCGGACAGGGGCCGGACCGGGGAGCTGTTTTTT. Protein product: CASSADRGRTGELFF.

This clonotype came up many times. V and J are TRBV6-1 and TRBJ2-7; D not certain. The ends were cut back, 10 bases at V and 6 bases at J, with 28 bases in the middle. This CDR3 has 16 residues. CDR1 and CDR2 (germline): MNHNS, SASEGT. The CDR3 protein is CATAYPPRWGFGEQYF. CDR3 nucleotide sequence: TGTGCCACCGCATATCCTCCACGATGGGGTTTTGGCGAGCAGTACTTC.

This clonotype appeared many times. V gene TRBV29-1 combines with J gene TRBJ2-3; D not resolved. Germline loops: CDR1 SQVTM, CDR2 ANQGSEA. V was trimmed by 3 bases and J by 5 bases, leaving 18 bases between them. This CDR3 is 15 amino acids long. The CDR3 protein is CSVEAPGPVEDTQYF. CDR3 nucleotide sequence: TGCAGCGTTGAGGCCCCGGGTCCTGTGGAAGATACGCAGTATTTT.

Judged by abundance, this clonotype is hyperexpanded. V is TRBV29-1 and J is TRBJ2-3; D not resolved. V lost 6 bases, J lost 5 bases, and 18 bases lay in between. Germline values: CDR1 SQVTM, CDR2 ANQGSEA. The CDR3 is 14 amino acids. This CDR3 is CSVPRAPVGDTQYF. CDR3 DNA sequence: TGCAGCGTGCCCCGGGCCCCCGTGGGAGATACGCAGTATTTT.

This chain uses TRBV15 with TRBJ2-5, with TRBD2 as a possible D gene (5 bases). There are 15 residues in the CDR3. Between the trimmed V and J ends, which lost 6 bases and 2 bases, there was a span of 16 bases. Germline V gives CDR1 LNHNV, CDR2 YYDKDF (reference sequence). CDR3 protein: CATSPVGVEQETQYF. The CDR3 DNA reads as TGTGCCACCAGTCCGGTCGGGGTTGAACAAGAGACCCAGTACTTC.

Turning to this clonotype: A much larger clonotype is one base distant, so this may be a read error. V gene TRBV7-9 combines with J gene TRBJ2-2; 9 bases agree with TRBD1. The CDR3 is 15 amino acids. Looked up from germline, CDR1 is SEHNR and CDR2 is FQNEAQ (reference sequence). The CDR3 DNA is TGTGCCAGCAGCCGTACAGGGGGCGCCACCTGGGAGCTGTTTTTT. Translated, it gives CASSRTGGATWELFF.

V gene TRBV12-5 combines with J gene TRBJ2-2; D tentatively reads TRBD1 or TRBD2 (6 bases each). Germline-derived CDR1 and CDR2 are LGHNT and FRNRAP. The CDR3 runs 12 residues. CDR3 bases: TGTCAACTGGCGAGGGGGGCCGGGGAGCTGTTTTTT. It specifies CQLARGAGELFF.

In its sample, this clonotype was seen many times. The chain uses TRBV7-2 and TRBJ1-2; D is ambiguous. CDR1 is SGHTA and CDR2 is FQGNSA in the germline V gene. This CDR3 has 15 residues. V lost 7 bases, J lost 0 bases, and 15 bases lay in between. The CDR3 sequence is CASTLWASSNYGYTF. In DNA form, the CDR3 reads TGTGCCAGCACCCTCTGGGCAAGTTCTAACTATGGCTACACCTTC.

There are many counts of this clonotype. The chain combines TRBV7-3 with TRBJ2-1; 7 bases agree with TRBD1. This CDR3 is built from 15 residues. The V segment lost 4 bases and the J segment 6 bases; nucleotides outside the gene matches: 9. Germline CDR1 and CDR2: SGHTA and FQGTGA. This chain's CDR3 is CASSSTGLVGNEQFF. The CDR3 DNA sequence: TGTGCCAGCAGCTCGACAGGGCTGGTGGGCAATGAGCAGTTCTTC.

This clonotype was seen at least ten times. The rearrangement links TRBV7-6 to TRBJ2-7; the D is unclear. V lost 0 bases to trimming and J lost 5 bases, with 8 bases between them. The CDR3 extends over 13 amino acids. The germline V gene has CDR1 SGHVS and CDR2 FNYEAQ. The CDR3 DNA reads TGTGCCAGCAGCTTAGCGGGTAGTAACGAGCAGTACTTC. Protein sequence: CASSLAGSNEQYF.

This clonotype was seen many times. The chain employs TRBV27 and TRBJ2-7; 9 bases align to TRBD2. CDR1 and CDR2 from the germline V gene are MNHEY and SMNVEV (reference sequence). After removal of 5 bases from V and 3 bases from J, the junction contained 5 bases not matched to a gene. The CDR3 is 14 amino acids. CDR3: CASSRREGLYEQYF. For the CDR3, the DNA is TGTGCCAGCAGTAGGCGGGAGGGTCTCTACGAGCAGTACTTC.